The rows below give T cell receptor beta chains drawn from one sample of a study of shared T cell receptors in the human thymus. Assay: immunoSEQ multiplex PCR; the TCRdb copy retains only in-frame clones and omits some. The sample contains roughly 68,000 clones, about 95% of which appear only once. The sample was thymocytes. These receptors came from a human donor. Both conserved end residues are part of each CDR3. The order of the fields is clone size, V gene, J gene, D gene, CDR3 protein, CDR3 DNA. D genes are given only for firm matches. For some rows the clone size is stated as once, few or many, or as a class when expanded; others skip it.

size: .; V: TRBV4-1; J: TRBJ2-7; D: .; CDR3: CASSQESNTSVPYEQYF; DNA: TGCGCCAGCAGCCAAGAGAGCAACACCAGTGTCCCTTACGAGCAGTACTTC
size: .; V: TRBV4-3; J: TRBJ1-4; D: TRBD1; CDR3: CASSQPGQANEKLFF; DNA: TGCGCCAGCAGCCAACCGGGACAGGCGAATGAAAAACTGTTTTTT
size: .; V: TRBV14; J: TRBJ2-3; D: TRBD2; CDR3: CASSVRDYQDTDTQYF; DNA: TGTGCCAGCAGCGTACGGGACTACCAAGACACAGATACGCAGTATTTT
size: once; V: TRBV9; J: TRBJ2-7; D: TRBD1; CDR3: CASSGPGQGAYEQYF; DNA: TGTGCCAGCAGTGGACCGGGACAGGGGGCCTACGAGCAGTACTTC
size: .; V: TRBV25-1; J: TRBJ1-4; D: .; CDR3: CATEEGGYNEKLFF; DNA: TGTGCCACCGAAGAAGGGGGGTATAATGAAAAACTGTTTTTT
size: .; V: TRBV1; J: TRBJ2-7; D: .; CDR3: CTSSQELGNRSYEQYF; DNA: TGCACCAGCAGCCAAGAATTAGGGAATAGATCCTACGAGCAGTACTTC
size: .; V: TRBV15; J: TRBJ2-7; D: .; CDR3: CATSRDHLPGGDSYEQYF; DNA: TGTGCCACCAGCAGAGATCATCTGCCTGGCGGGGACTCCTACGAGCAGTACTTC
size: .; V: TRBV6-1; J: TRBJ2-7; D: .; CDR3: CASARQLPYEQYF; DNA: TGTGCCAGCGCCCGACAGTTGCCCTACGAGCAGTACTTC
size: .; V: TRBV9; J: TRBJ2-1; D: TRBD1; CDR3: CATGQEPNEQFF; DNA: TGTGCCACGGGACAGGAACCCAATGAGCAGTTCTTC
size: once; V: TRBV4-1; J: TRBJ1-1; D: .; CDR3: CASSQWKGTEAFF; DNA: TGCGCCAGCAGCCAATGGAAAGGCACTGAAGCTTTCTTT
size: .; V: TRBV4-3; J: TRBJ2-2; D: .; CDR3: CASSLQSSRKNTGELFF; DNA: TGCGCCAGCAGCCTTCAAAGTAGCAGAAAGAACACCGGGGAGCTGTTTTTT
size: .; V: TRBV10-2; J: TRBJ2-1; D: TRBD2; CDR3: CASNGELAGGNDEQFF; DNA: TGCGCCAGCAATGGGGAACTAGCGGGGGGTAACGATGAGCAGTTCTTC
size: .; V: TRBV29-1; J: TRBJ1-5; D: TRBD1; CDR3: CSVENRRQGFRDQPQHF; DNA: TGCAGCGTTGAAAACAGGAGACAGGGATTCAGAGATCAGCCCCAGCATTTT
size: .; V: TRBV7-2; J: TRBJ2-1; D: .; CDR3: CASSLVGESYNEQFF; DNA: TGTGCCAGCAGCTTGGTCGGGGAGTCCTACAATGAGCAGTTCTTC
size: .; V: TRBV29-1; J: TRBJ1-2; D: TRBD1; CDR3: CSAVRGSTGNYGYTF; DNA: TGCAGCGCCGTTAGGGGGTCGACAGGGAACTATGGCTACACCTTC
size: .; V: TRBV4-1; J: TRBJ2-7; D: TRBD1; CDR3: CASSQDLGWTGGYEQYF; DNA: TGCGCCAGCAGCCAAGATTTGGGATGGACAGGGGGTTACGAGCAGTACTTC
size: .; V: TRBV5-6; J: TRBJ2-2; D: .; CDR3: CASSKAPGLLNTGELFF; DNA: TGTGCCAGCAGCAAAGCTCCGGGACTGTTGAACACCGGGGAGCTGTTTTTT
size: few; V: TRBV5-1; J: TRBJ2-6; D: TRBD1; CDR3: CASSSDRVSGANVLTF; DNA: TGCGCCAGCAGCTCAGACAGGGTCTCTGGGGCCAACGTCCTGACTTTC
size: .; V: TRBV15; J: TRBJ2-6; D: TRBD1; CDR3: CATSREAPGTAISGANVLTF; DNA: TGTGCCACCAGCAGAGAGGCTCCCGGGACAGCAATATCTGGGGCCAACGTCCTGACTTTC
size: .; V: TRBV7-3; J: TRBJ1-1; D: .; CDR3: CASKTYNGDTEAFF; DNA: TGTGCCAGCAAGACTTATAACGGGGACACTGAAGCTTTCTTT
size: .; V: TRBV10-3; J: TRBJ2-3; D: .; CDR3: CAIRGGSTDTQYF; DNA: TGTGCCATCAGGGGCGGGAGCACAGATACGCAGTATTTT
size: .; V: TRBV5-1; J: TRBJ1-5; D: TRBD1; CDR3: CASSLATGGSQPQHF; DNA: TGCGCCAGCAGCTTGGCGACAGGGGGGAGTCAGCCCCAGCATTTT
size: .; V: TRBV5-4; J: TRBJ1-1; D: TRBD1; CDR3: CASSLADRVDTEAFF; DNA: TGTGCCAGCAGCTTGGCGGACAGGGTGGACACTGAAGCTTTCTTT
size: .; V: TRBV21-1; J: TRBJ1-2; D: .; CDR3: CASSKGRVYYGYTF; DNA: TGTGCCAGCAGCAAGGGACGCGTGTACTATGGCTACACCTTC
size: once; V: TRBV10-3; J: TRBJ1-4; D: .; CDR3: CAISESPRRLATNEKLFF; DNA: TGTGCCATCAGTGAGTCGCCCCGACGGCTTGCAACTAATGAAAAACTGTTTTTT
size: .; V: TRBV19; J: TRBJ2-1; D: TRBD2; CDR3: CASGNTSGGRHEQFF; DNA: TGTGCCAGTGGCAATACTAGCGGGGGCCGCCATGAGCAGTTCTTC
size: .; V: TRBV14; J: TRBJ1-2; D: .; CDR3: CASSQDRGMGGYTF; DNA: TGTGCCAGCAGCCAAGATCGGGGAATGGGGGGCTACACCTTC
size: .; V: TRBV7-3; J: TRBJ2-5; D: .; CDR3: CASSLTGRGSFVETQYF; DNA: TGTGCCAGCAGCTTAACGGGTCGGGGGAGTTTTGTAGAGACCCAGTACTTC
size: once; V: TRBV19; J: TRBJ1-2; D: TRBD1; CDR3: CASNLGQVYGYTF; DNA: TGTGCCAGCAACCTCGGACAGGTCTATGGCTACACCTTC
size: .; V: TRBV7-6; J: TRBJ2-3; D: .; CDR3: CASSFPWGTTDTQYF; DNA: TGTGCCAGCAGCTTTCCCTGGGGGACCACAGATACGCAGTATTTT
size: .; V: TRBV5-4; J: TRBJ2-5; D: .; CDR3: CASSQGTITGYQETQYF; DNA: TGTGCCAGCAGCCAGGGGACTATCACGGGGTACCAAGAGACCCAGTACTTC
size: .; V: TRBV6-4; J: TRBJ2-1; D: .; CDR3: CASSDSLRGLYNEQFF; DNA: TGTGCCAGCAGTGACTCTCTCCGCGGGCTATACAATGAGCAGTTCTTC
size: .; V: TRBV6-5; J: TRBJ2-5; D: .; CDR3: CATSPSVMKTQYF; DNA: TGTGCCACCTCACCATCGGTAATGAAGACCCAGTACTTC
size: once; V: TRBV4-1; J: TRBJ2-6; D: TRBD2; CDR3: CASSQQVPETSGGSSGANVLTF; DNA: TGCGCCAGCAGCCAACAAGTTCCCGAGACTAGCGGGGGGAGCTCTGGGGCCAACGTCCTGACTTTC
size: .; V: TRBV7-2; J: TRBJ1-1; D: .; CDR3: CASSLDRMNTEAFF; DNA: TGTGCCAGCAGCTTAGACAGGATGAACACTGAAGCTTTCTTT
size: .; V: TRBV7-2; J: TRBJ1-6; D: .; CDR3: CASTGETAGGSPLHF; DNA: TGTGCCAGCACAGGGGAAACCGCCGGTGGCTCACCCCTCCACTTT
size: once; V: TRBV27; J: TRBJ1-1; D: .; CDR3: CASSLCPRPNTEAFF; DNA: TGTGCCAGCAGTTTATGTCCCCGGCCGAACACTGAAGCTTTCTTT
size: .; V: TRBV14; J: TRBJ2-3; D: .; CDR3: CASSQDRGARSTDTQYF; DNA: TGTGCCAGCAGCCAAGATCGAGGGGCAAGGAGCACAGATACGCAGTATTTT
size: .; V: TRBV7-6; J: TRBJ2-7; D: TRBD1; CDR3: CASSLGDRELWGQSYEQYF; DNA: TGTGCCAGCAGCTTAGGGGACAGGGAGCTTTGGGGGCAATCCTACGAGCAGTACTTC
size: .; V: TRBV9; J: TRBJ2-1; D: .; CDR3: CASSARDGAHNEQFF; DNA: TGTGCCAGCAGCGCCCGGGACGGAGCTCACAATGAGCAGTTCTTC
size: .; V: TRBV5-1; J: TRBJ2-6; D: .; CDR3: CASSLVGSGANVLTF; DNA: TGCGCCAGCAGCTTGGTGGGCTCTGGGGCCAACGTCCTGACTTTC
size: .; V: TRBV5-4; J: TRBJ2-1; D: .; CDR3: CASSLVELGFGTNEQFF; DNA: TGTGCCAGCAGCTTGGTAGAGTTAGGGTTCGGGACCAATGAGCAGTTCTTC
size: .; V: TRBV7-2; J: TRBJ1-1; D: .; CDR3: CASSSRGWTEAFF; DNA: TGTGCCAGCAGCTCCCGGGGGTGGACTGAAGCTTTCTTT
size: .; V: TRBV28; J: TRBJ1-5; D: TRBD1; CDR3: CASSPNPDRRNNQPQHF; DNA: TGTGCCAGCAGTCCGAACCCGGACAGGCGCAACAATCAGCCCCAGCATTTT
size: .; V: TRBV5-6; J: TRBJ1-2; D: .; CDR3: CASSAGLERYGYTF; DNA: TGTGCCAGCAGCGCAGGGTTAGAACGATATGGCTACACCTTC
size: .; V: TRBV10-3; J: TRBJ2-1; D: TRBD1; CDR3: CAIGPGQGPNEQFF; DNA: TGTGCCATCGGTCCGGGACAGGGGCCCAATGAGCAGTTCTTC
size: .; V: TRBV7-3; J: TRBJ1-1; D: .; CDR3: CASSRRGAPATEAFF; DNA: TGTGCCAGCAGCCGACGGGGTGCTCCAGCCACTGAAGCTTTCTTT
size: .; V: TRBV5-6; J: TRBJ1-1; D: .; CDR3: CASSLNTEAFF; DNA: TGTGCCAGCAGCTTAAACACTGAAGCTTTCTTT
size: .; V: TRBV19; J: TRBJ1-5; D: TRBD1; CDR3: CASSPGTDRSNSNQPQHF; DNA: TGTGCCAGTAGTCCGGGGACAGATAGATCTAATAGCAATCAGCCCCAGCATTTT
size: .; V: TRBV25-1; J: TRBJ1-1; D: .; CDR3: CASSARQFTEAFF; DNA: TGTGCCAGCAGTGCCCGACAGTTCACTGAAGCTTTCTTT
size: .; V: TRBV28; J: TRBJ2-5; D: TRBD1; CDR3: CASSLSQGLTETQYF; DNA: TGTGCCAGCAGTTTATCACAGGGGTTAACAGAGACCCAGTACTTC